The T cell receptor (beta chain) described here comes from a study of blood T cell repertoires in COVID-19. As for the study in general: COVID-19 samples from acute and convalescent phases originated in the United States, Italy and Spain.

Original processing methods: Estimation of nucleated cell counts was performed using reference gene primer amplification. Clones were read by immunoSEQ multiplex PCR, and TCRdb kept only the in-frame ones, dropping some. V and J calls and clone size are copied from that table; D and trimming were computed from the DNA. The repertoire has tens of thousands of clones, approximately 80% of them found once; the top ten carry 25% to 40%. This clone occurred once. The ends lost 5 bases at V and 5 bases at J; junction bases unmatched: 8. CDR3 size: 14 residues. Germline V CDR1 and CDR2: MDHEN, SYDVKM. This clonotype originated in a human donor in a cohort sampled during active COVID-19. The chain links TRBV28 to TRBJ2-7; 8 bases agree with TRBD2. Source material: peripheral blood. The CDR3 DNA is TGTGCCAGCAGTACCAGCGGGAGTGCCGACGAGCAGTACTTC. Residues: CASSTSGSADEQYF.